This T cell receptor (beta chain) emerged from a study of blood T cells in healthy people across ages. General study points: Researchers deemed the diversity estimates from one million T cells underestimates.

This clonotype has just one count. Its antigen remains unidentified. An end of the junction differs from the germline gene, which may be a read error. A second PCR, run for roughly 7 to 12 cycles, used a sample-barcoded 5' primer plus a J-beta primer mix. TCRdb used MiXCR to reprocess the 5' RACE reads, holding one entry per CDR3 protein. The data hold 1.8 million or so distinct CDR3 sequences, with 35% to 50% observed a single time. Germline loops: CDR1 MGHRA, CDR2 YSYEKL. The CDR3 sequence is 14 residues long. Each sample yielded at least 6 micrograms of PBMC total RNA. Specimen: blood. The rearrangement uses TRBV4-1 and TRBJ1-5; D ambiguous. The receptor's source is a human donor in good health. CDR3 sequence: CASSQGTNNLPQHF. CDR3 coding DNA: TGCGCCAGCAGCCAAGGCACCAACAATCTGCCCCAGCATTTT.